This is a list of T cell receptor beta chains from one sample in a study of PD-L1 blockade in urothelial cancer. Profiling relied on immunoSEQ multiplex PCR, and the TCRdb table lists in-frame clones only, not all of them. The data show roughly 87,000 clones, around 87% seen once. Specimen: PBMCs, collected around atezolizumab (anti-PD-L1) treatment. These receptor sequences come from a woman in her 70s with urothelial cancer. Both conserved end residues are part of each CDR3. The order of the fields is D gene, J gene, V gene, clone size, CDR3 length, CDR3 DNA, CDR3 protein. The D gene is left open where the match is weak. Clone size appears in some rows only: once, few, many, or a class for an expanded clone.

>-|TRBJ1-1|TRBV29-1|-|12
TGCAGCGTTAGCACTTTGAACACTGAAGCTTTCTTT
CSVSTLNTEAFF
>TRBD1|TRBJ2-3|TRBV5-6|-|16
TGTGCCAGCAGCTTATCGCCAGGGGGATGGACAGATACGCAGTATTTT
CASSLSPGGWTDTQYF
>TRBD1|TRBJ1-1|TRBV28|once|17
TGTGCCAGCAGTTTATTCGACTTGACAGGGGGGCACACTGAAGCTTTCTTT
CASSLFDLTGGHTEAFF
>TRBD2|TRBJ2-1|TRBV10-3|-|14
TGTGCCATCAGTGAGTCGACGGGGGGAACAGCCACCTTCTTC
CAISESTGGTATFF
>-|TRBJ1-3|TRBV7-9|-|16
TGTGCCAGCAGCTCAGCTCCTGGTAGCTCTGGAAACACCATATATTTT
CASSSAPGSSGNTIYF
>TRBD2|TRBJ2-3|TRBV5-1|-|17
TGCGCCAGCAGCTTGGATCTAGCGGGAGGAGGCACAGATACGCAGTATTTT
CASSLDLAGGGTDTQYF
>TRBD2|TRBJ2-7|TRBV11-2|-|15
TGTGCCAGCAGCTCCCTGACTAGCGGGGGGGCAAAGCAGTACTTC
CASSSLTSGGAKQYF
>-|TRBJ1-5|TRBV5-1|-|15
TGCGCCAGCAGCTTGACAGGACATTGGAATCAGCCCCAGCATTTT
CASSLTGHWNQPQHF
>TRBD2|TRBJ2-7|TRBV25-1|-|16
TGTGCCAGCAGTGGCAAAGGGAGGGCCAGCTCCTACGAGCAGTACTTC
CASSGKGRASSYEQYF
>-|TRBJ1-4|TRBV9|few|15
TGTGCCAGCAGCGTAGCGGGGGGGGCTAATGAAAAACTGTTTTTT
CASSVAGGANEKLFF
>TRBD1|TRBJ2-7|TRBV4-1|-|17
TGCGCCAGCAGCCAAGATGGCCCGGGAACAGGGGGCTACGAGCAGTACTTC
CASSQDGPGTGGYEQYF
>-|TRBJ2-1|TRBV5-3|-|14
TGTGCCAGAAGCTTTACGAGCTCCTACAATGAGCAGTTCTTC
CARSFTSSYNEQFF
>-|TRBJ2-4|TRBV2|-|11
TGTGCCAGCAGGATTGCGAGGGTAGGATACTTC
CASRIARVGYF
>-|TRBJ1-4|TRBV5-1|-|13
TGCGCCAGCAGCTTGGACATGAATGAAAAACTGTTTTTT
CASSLDMNEKLFF
>-|TRBJ2-3|TRBV6-1|-|16
TGTGCCAGCAGTGAACAAGCGGACCCCAGCACAGATACGCAGTATTTT
CASSEQADPSTDTQYF
>-|TRBJ2-5|TRBV7-6|-|15
TGTGCCAGCAGCTTAGGGGTACAGAAACAAGAGACCCAGTACTTC
CASSLGVQKQETQYF
>TRBD2|TRBJ2-3|TRBV11-2|-|17
TGTGCCAGCAGCCATCAGACTAGCGGGAGGGGGGCGGATACGCAGTATTTT
CASSHQTSGRGADTQYF
>-|TRBJ1-1|TRBV28|-|12
TGTGCCAGCAGTTCCACAGGGAGAAAGGCTTTCTTT
CASSSTGRKAFF
>-|TRBJ1-5|TRBV4-1|once|15
TGCGCCAGCAGCCAAGTAGACATTAGCAATCAGCCCCAGCATTTT
CASSQVDISNQPQHF
>-|TRBJ2-7|TRBV27|-|17
TGTGCCAGCAGTTTTACTAGCGGGACAGGGCTCTCCTACGAGCAGTACTTC
CASSFTSGTGLSYEQYF
>-|TRBJ2-2|TRBV9|-|14
TGTGCCAGCAGTCAGGGTGTTGGCACCGGGGAGCTGTTTTTT
CASSQGVGTGELFF
>TRBD1|TRBJ1-5|TRBV6-6|-|16
TGTGCCAGCAGTTATTACGGGACAGGGGGAACTCAACCCCAGCATTTT
CASSYYGTGGTQPQHF
>-|TRBJ1-2|TRBV4-2|-|15
TGTGCCAGCAGCCAAGATAGATCAGGGCGCTATGGCTACACCTTC
CASSQDRSGRYGYTF
>TRBD1|TRBJ2-3|TRBV6-6|-|15
TGTGCCAGCAGTTACGGGGGACAGTCCACAGATACGCAGTATTTT
CASSYGGQSTDTQYF
>-|TRBJ1-6|TRBV7-8|-|18
TGTGCCAGCAGCTTAGCCCTAAAAGGGAGCTCCTATAATTCACCCCTCCACTTT
CASSLALKGSSYNSPLHF
>TRBD2|TRBJ2-1|TRBV9|few|18
TGTGCCAGCAGCGTAGGCATAGCGGGAATACCCTCCTACAATGAGCAGTTCTTC
CASSVGIAGIPSYNEQFF
>TRBD1|TRBJ2-5|TRBV11-2|-|16
TGTGCCAGCAGCAGGGGGACGACAGGGAAGAGGGAGACCCAGTACTTC
CASSRGTTGKRETQYF
>TRBD2|TRBJ2-7|TRBV7-9|-|19
TGTGCCAGCAGCGCCTACTTGACCGTTAGCGGGAGGCTACCTTACGAGCAGTACTTC
CASSAYLTVSGRLPYEQYF
>TRBD2|TRBJ2-5|TRBV29-1|-|15
TGCAGCGTTGAACGGTTTGGGGGGGGTCAAGAGACCCAGTACTTC
CSVERFGGGQETQYF
>TRBD2|TRBJ2-7|TRBV15|-|17
TGTGCCACCAGCACCCCCTTGGGGGGAGGGAGGGGTTTCGAGCAGTACTTC
CATSTPLGGGRGFEQYF
>-|TRBJ1-4|TRBV23-1|-|19
TGCGCCAGCCCCCCCCCGCTGACACCCCGGTTTTTGTCTAATGAAAAACTGTTTTTT
CASPPPLTPRFLSNEKLFF
>-|TRBJ1-4|TRBV28|-|14
TGTGCCAGCAGTCTCCCCGACTCAAGTGAAAAACTGTTTTTT
CASSLPDSSEKLFF
>TRBD1|TRBJ2-5|TRBV27|few|16
TGTGCCAGCAGTTTAGAGGACAGGGTTATCCAAGAGACCCAGTACTTC
CASSLEDRVIQETQYF
>-|TRBJ1-1|TRBV11-2|-|14
TGTGCCAGCAGCTTAGGTTTCGGGTTCACTGAAGCTTTCTTT
CASSLGFGFTEAFF
>-|TRBJ2-3|TRBV28|-|15
TGTGCCAGCAGTTCATTCGGGAGAAGCACAGATACGCAGTATTTT
CASSSFGRSTDTQYF
>TRBD1|TRBJ1-2|TRBV4-1|-|16
TGCGCCAGCAGCCAAGATAGCGGGACAGGGGGAGATGGCTACACCTTC
CASSQDSGTGGDGYTF
>TRBD2|TRBJ2-7|TRBV5-5|-|14
TGTGCCAGCAGCTTGTGGGGGGGCTCCTACGAGCAGTACTTC
CASSLWGGSYEQYF
>-|TRBJ2-5|TRBV30|-|13
TGTGCCTGGAGTCTTACTCCACGGGAGACCCAGTACTTC
CAWSLTPRETQYF
>TRBD1|TRBJ1-5|TRBV2|-|15
TGTGCCAGCAGTGAAACAACAGGGGGAGACCAGCCCCAGCATTTT
CASSETTGGDQPQHF
>TRBD1|TRBJ2-7|TRBV5-6|-|16
TGTGCCAGCAGCTTGGGACAGGGGGGAATCTCCTACGAGCAGTACTTC
CASSLGQGGISYEQYF
>-|TRBJ1-1|TRBV19|-|12
TGTGCCAGTAGGACAAGCAACACTGAAGCTTTCTTT
CASRTSNTEAFF